This T cell receptor (beta chain) was recovered during a study of PD-1 blockade in mismatch repair-deficient tumors. This clone was seen only once. A few pembrolizumab responders had their TCRs sequenced. This CDR3 contains 16 residues. The J segment lost 1 base and the V segment lost 6 bases, leaving 7 bases of the junction unmatched. Germline assignment: CDR1 LNHDA and CDR2 SQIVND (reference sequence). TCRdb keeps only in-frame clones here, not all; method: immunoSEQ multiplex PCR. The table shows approximately 38,000 clones, with around 83% occurring only once. This chain joins TRBV19 and TRBJ1-3, with 9 bases identical to TRBD1. This clonotype was obtained from an adult with mismatch repair-deficient cancer. This sample comprised peripheral blood, obtained roughly 75 weeks after starting pembrolizumab. This CDR3 is CASRPDRGSSGNTIYF. CDR3 sequence (DNA): TGTGCCAGTAGACCGGACAGGGGAAGTTCTGGAAACACCATATATTTT. The full variable domain, rest sourced from reference TRBV19 and TRBJ1-3, is DGGITQSPKYLFRKEGQNVTLSCEQNLNHDAMYWYRQDPGQGLRLIYYSQIVNDFQKGDIAEGYSVSREKKESFPLTVTSAQKNPTAFYLCASRPDRGSSGNTIYFGEGSWLTVV.